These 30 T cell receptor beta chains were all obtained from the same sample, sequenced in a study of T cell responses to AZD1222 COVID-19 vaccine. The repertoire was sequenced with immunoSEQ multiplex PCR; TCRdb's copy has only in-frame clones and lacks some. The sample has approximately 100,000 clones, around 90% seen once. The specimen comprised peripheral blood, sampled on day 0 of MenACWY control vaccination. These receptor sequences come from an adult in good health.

The CDR3 spells CAISEGRAGGRETQYF. In DNA form, the CDR3 reads TGTGCCATCAGTGAGGGCAGAGCGGGAGGGCGAGAGACCCAGTACTTC. V gene TRBV10-3 combines with J gene TRBJ2-5; TRBD2 matches 10 bases. J lost 4 bases, V lost 2 bases, and 7 bases had no gene match. CDR1 is ENHRY, CDR2 SYGVKD, per germline. This CDR3 is 16 amino acids long.

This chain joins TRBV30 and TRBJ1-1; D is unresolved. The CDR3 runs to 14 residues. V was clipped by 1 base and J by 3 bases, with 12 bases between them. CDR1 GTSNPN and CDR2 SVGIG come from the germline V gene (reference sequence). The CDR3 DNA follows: TGTGCCTGGAGTGGCCCGTGGCCGGACACTGAAGCTTTCTTT. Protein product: CAWSGPWPDTEAFF. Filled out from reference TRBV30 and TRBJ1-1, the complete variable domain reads SQTIHQWPATLVQPVGSPLSLECTVEGTSNPNLYWYRQAAGRGLQLLFYSVGIGQISSEVPQNLSASRPQDRQFILSSKKLLLSDSGFYLCAWSGPWPDTEAFFGQGTRLTVV.

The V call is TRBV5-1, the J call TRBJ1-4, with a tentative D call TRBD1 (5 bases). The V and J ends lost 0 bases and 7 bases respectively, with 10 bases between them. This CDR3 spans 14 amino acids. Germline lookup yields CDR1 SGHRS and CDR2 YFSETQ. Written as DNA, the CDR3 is TGCGCCAGCAGCTTGGGGGGGAATAGTGAAAAACTGTTTTTT. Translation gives CASSLGGNSEKLFF.

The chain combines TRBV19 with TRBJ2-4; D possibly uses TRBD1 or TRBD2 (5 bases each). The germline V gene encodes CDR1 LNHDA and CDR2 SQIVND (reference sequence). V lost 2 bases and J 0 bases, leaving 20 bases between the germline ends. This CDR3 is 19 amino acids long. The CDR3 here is CASSIRDSGKDLAKNIQYF. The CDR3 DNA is TGTGCCAGTAGTATACGAGACAGCGGCAAAGACCTAGCCAAAAACATTCAGTACTTC.

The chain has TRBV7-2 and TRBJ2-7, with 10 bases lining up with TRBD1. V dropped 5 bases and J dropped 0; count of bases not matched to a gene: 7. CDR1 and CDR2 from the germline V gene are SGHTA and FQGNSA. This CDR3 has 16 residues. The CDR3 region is CASSQIDRGRSYEQYF. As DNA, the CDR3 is TGTGCCAGCAGCCAGATTGACAGGGGGCGCTCCTACGAGCAGTACTTC.

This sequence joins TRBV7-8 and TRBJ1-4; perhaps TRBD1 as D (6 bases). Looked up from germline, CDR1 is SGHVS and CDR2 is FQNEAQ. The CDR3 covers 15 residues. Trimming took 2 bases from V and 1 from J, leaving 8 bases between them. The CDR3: CASSLQGLTNEKLFF. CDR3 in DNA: TGTGCCAGCAGCTTACAGGGGTTAACTAATGAAAAACTGTTTTTT.

The CDR3 sequence: CASSEMTNEKLFF. Written as DNA, the CDR3 is TGTGCCAGCAGTGAAATGACGAATGAAAAACTGTTTTTT. The chain couples TRBV6-1 to TRBJ1-4, with D unclear. The CDR3 has 13 residues. The V gene lost 2 bases and the J gene lost 5 bases, with 6 bases spanning the gap. Germline loops: CDR1 MNHNS, CDR2 SASEGT.

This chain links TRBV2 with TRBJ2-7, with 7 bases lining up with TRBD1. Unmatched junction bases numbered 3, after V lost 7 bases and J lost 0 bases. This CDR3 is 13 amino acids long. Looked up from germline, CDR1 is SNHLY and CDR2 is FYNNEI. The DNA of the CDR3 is TGTGCCAGCACTGGGACAGTCTCCTACGAGCAGTACTTC. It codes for CASTGTVSYEQYF.

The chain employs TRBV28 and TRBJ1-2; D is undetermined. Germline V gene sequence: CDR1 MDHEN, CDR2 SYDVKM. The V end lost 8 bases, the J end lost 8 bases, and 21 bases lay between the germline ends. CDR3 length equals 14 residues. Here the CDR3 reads CASQSRAIGVGYTF. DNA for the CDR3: TGTGCCAGCCAATCCCGGGCTATCGGGGTGGGCTACACCTTC.

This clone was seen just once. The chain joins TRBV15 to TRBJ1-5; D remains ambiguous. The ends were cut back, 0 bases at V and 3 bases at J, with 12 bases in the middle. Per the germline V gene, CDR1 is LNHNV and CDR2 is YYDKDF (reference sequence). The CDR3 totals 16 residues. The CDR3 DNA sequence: TGTGCCACCAGCAGAGATGTCCGGCCCGACAATCAGCCCCAGCATTTT. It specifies CATSRDVRPDNQPQHF. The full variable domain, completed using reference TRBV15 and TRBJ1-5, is DAMVIQNPRYQVTQFGKPVTLSCSQTLNHNVMYWYQQKSSQAPKLLFHYYDKDFNNEADTPDNFQSRRPNTSFCFLDIRSPGLGDTAMYLCATSRDVRPDNQPQHFGDGTRLSIL.

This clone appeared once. CDR3 bases: TGCGCCAGCAGCCCCGGCGGCGGGAGCTCCTACGAGCAGTACTTC. Amino acids: CASSPGGGSSYEQYF. This sequence joins TRBV4-3 and TRBJ2-7; 7 bases align to TRBD2. The germline gives CDR1 LGHNA, CDR2 YSLEER. V lost 4 bases and J lost 0; bases outside the gene matches: 6. The CDR3 has 15 residues.

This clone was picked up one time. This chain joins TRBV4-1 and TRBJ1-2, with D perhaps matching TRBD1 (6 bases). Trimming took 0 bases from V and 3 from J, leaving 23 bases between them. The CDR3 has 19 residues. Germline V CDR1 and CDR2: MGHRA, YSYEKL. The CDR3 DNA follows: TGCGCCAGCAGCCAAGAAGCCCCCCGGGGGGGCAGCGCCTACTATGGCTACACCTTC. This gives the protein CASSQEAPRGGSAYYGYTF.

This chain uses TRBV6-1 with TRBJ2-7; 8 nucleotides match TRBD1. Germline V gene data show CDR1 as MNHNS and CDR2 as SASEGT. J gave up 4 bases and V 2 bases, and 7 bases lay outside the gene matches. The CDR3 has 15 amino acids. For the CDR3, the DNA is TGTGCCAGCAGTGAATCTCCAGGGGGCTTATACGAGCAGTACTTC. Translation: CASSESPGGLYEQYF.

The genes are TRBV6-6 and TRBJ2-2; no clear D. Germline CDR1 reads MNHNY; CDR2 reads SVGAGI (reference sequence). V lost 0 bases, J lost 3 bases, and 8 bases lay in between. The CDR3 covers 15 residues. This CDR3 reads CASSYSWADTGELFF. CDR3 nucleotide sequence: TGTGCCAGCAGTTACTCTTGGGCGGACACCGGGGAGCTGTTTTTT.

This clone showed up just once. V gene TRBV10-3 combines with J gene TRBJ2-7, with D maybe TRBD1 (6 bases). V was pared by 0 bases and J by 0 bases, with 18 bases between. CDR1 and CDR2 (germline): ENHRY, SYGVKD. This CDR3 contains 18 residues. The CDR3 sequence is CAISESRVRGRGSYEQYF. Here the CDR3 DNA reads TGTGCCATCAGTGAGTCGAGGGTGAGGGGCAGGGGCTCCTACGAGCAGTACTTC.

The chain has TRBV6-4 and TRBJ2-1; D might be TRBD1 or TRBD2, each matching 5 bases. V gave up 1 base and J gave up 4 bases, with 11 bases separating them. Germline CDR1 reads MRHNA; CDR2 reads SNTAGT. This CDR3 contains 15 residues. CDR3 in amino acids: CASSDLGEPYNEQFF. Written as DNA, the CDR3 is TGTGCCAGCAGTGACTTAGGGGAGCCATACAATGAGCAGTTCTTC.

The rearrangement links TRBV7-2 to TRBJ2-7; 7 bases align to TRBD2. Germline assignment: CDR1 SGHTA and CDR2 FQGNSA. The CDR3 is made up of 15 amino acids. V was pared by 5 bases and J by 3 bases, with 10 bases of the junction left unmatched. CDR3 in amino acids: CASSRNSGTNYEQYF. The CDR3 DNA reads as TGTGCCAGCAGCCGGAATTCCGGGACTAACTACGAGCAGTACTTC.

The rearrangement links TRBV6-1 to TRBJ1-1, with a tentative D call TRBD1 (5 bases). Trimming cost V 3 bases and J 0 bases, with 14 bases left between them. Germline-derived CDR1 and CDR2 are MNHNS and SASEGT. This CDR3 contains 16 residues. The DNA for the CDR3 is TGTGCCAGCAGTGACTTATACAGGATACTGAACACTGAAGCTTTCTTT. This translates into CASSDLYRILNTEAFF.

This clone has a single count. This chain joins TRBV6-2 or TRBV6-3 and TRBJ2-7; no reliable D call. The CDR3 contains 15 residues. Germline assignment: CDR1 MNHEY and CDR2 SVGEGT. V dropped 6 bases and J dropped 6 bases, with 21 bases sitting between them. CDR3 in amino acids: CASSILWVTPLEQYF. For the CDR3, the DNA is TGTGCCAGCAGCATACTCTGGGTAACCCCCCTCGAGCAGTACTTC.

This CDR3 reads CASSQESRVNEQFF. As DNA, the CDR3 is TGCGCCAGCAGCCAAGAATCTAGGGTAAATGAGCAGTTCTTC. The rearrangement uses TRBV4-3 and TRBJ2-1; D not resolved. The V gene's germline CDR1 is LGHNA and CDR2 YSLEER. CDR3 size: 14 residues. V lost 0 bases and J 7 bases, leaving 10 bases between the germline ends.

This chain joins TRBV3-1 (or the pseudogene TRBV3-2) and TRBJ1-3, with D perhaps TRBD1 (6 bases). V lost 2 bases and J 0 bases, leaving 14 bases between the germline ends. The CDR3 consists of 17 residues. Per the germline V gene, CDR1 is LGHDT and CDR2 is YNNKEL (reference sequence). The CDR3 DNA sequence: TGTGCCAGCAGCCAATCAGGGGATTCAAGCTCTGGAAACACCATATATTTT. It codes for CASSQSGDSSSGNTIYF.

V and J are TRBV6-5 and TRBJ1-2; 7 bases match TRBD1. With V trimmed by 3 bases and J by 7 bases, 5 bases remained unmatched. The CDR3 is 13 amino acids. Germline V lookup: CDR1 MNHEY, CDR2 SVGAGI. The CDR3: CASSYPTGTGYTF. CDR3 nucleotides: TGTGCCAGCAGTTATCCGACAGGGACTGGCTACACCTTC.

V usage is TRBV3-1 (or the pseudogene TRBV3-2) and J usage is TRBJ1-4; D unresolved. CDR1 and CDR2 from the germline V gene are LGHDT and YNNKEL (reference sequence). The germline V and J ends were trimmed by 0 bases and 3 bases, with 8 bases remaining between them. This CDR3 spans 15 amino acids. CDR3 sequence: CASSQEGSANEKLFF. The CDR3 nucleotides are TGTGCCAGCAGCCAAGAGGGAAGTGCTAATGAAAAACTGTTTTTT.

The CDR3 region has the DNA TGTGCCAGCAGCTTGAGTGGCATCTCAGGCTACACCTTC. Its protein product is CASSLSGISGYTF. The V gene is TRBV11-2, the J gene TRBJ1-2, with unresolved D. Trimming removed 3 bases at V and 8 bases at J, with 13 bases between. This CDR3 contains 13 residues. In germline, CDR1 is SGHAT, CDR2 FQNNGV.

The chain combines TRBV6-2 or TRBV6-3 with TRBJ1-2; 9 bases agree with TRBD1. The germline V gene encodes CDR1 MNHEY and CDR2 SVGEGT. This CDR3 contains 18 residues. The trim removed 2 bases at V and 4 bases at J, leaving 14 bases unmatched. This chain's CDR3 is CASSYRRTGAPWSYGYTF. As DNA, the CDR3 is TGTGCCAGCAGTTACCGCAGGACAGGGGCCCCGTGGAGCTATGGCTACACCTTC.

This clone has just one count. This CDR3 is CASRTGGKNSPLHF. The CDR3 DNA reads as TGTGCCAGTCGGACAGGGGGGAAGAATTCACCCCTCCACTTT. V gene TRBV19 combines with J gene TRBJ1-6; 10 positions agree with TRBD1. The ends lost 8 bases at V and 7 bases at J; junction bases unmatched: 5. Germline values: CDR1 LNHDA, CDR2 SQIVND (reference sequence). The CDR3 is 14 residues long.

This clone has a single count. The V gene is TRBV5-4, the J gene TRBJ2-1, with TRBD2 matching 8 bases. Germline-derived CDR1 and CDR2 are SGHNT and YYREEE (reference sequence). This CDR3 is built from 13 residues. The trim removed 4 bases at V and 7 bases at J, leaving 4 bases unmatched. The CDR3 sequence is CASSLAGWNEQFF. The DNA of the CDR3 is TGTGCCAGCAGCCTAGCGGGCTGGAATGAGCAGTTCTTC.

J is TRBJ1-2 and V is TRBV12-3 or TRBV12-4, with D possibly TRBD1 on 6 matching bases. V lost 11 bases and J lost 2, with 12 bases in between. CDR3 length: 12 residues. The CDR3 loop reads CASGGTNYGYTF. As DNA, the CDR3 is TGTGCCTCGGGGGGCACCAACTATGGCTACACCTTC.

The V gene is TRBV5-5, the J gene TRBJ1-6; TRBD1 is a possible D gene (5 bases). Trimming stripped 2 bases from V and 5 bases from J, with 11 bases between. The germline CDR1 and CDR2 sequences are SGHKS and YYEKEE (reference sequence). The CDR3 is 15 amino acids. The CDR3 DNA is TGTGCCAGCAGCTTTGGCAGGGAAGATAATTCACCCCTCCACTTT. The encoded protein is CASSFGREDNSPLHF.

CDR3 sequence reads: CASSQRHGINEKLFF. CDR3 DNA sequence: TGCGCCAGCAGCCAAAGACACGGAATTAATGAAAAACTGTTTTTT. The gene calls are TRBV4-3 and TRBJ1-4; D not certain. V gave up 2 bases and J gave up 4 bases, with 11 bases separating them. The germline gives CDR1 LGHNA, CDR2 YSLEER. The CDR3 spans 15 residues.